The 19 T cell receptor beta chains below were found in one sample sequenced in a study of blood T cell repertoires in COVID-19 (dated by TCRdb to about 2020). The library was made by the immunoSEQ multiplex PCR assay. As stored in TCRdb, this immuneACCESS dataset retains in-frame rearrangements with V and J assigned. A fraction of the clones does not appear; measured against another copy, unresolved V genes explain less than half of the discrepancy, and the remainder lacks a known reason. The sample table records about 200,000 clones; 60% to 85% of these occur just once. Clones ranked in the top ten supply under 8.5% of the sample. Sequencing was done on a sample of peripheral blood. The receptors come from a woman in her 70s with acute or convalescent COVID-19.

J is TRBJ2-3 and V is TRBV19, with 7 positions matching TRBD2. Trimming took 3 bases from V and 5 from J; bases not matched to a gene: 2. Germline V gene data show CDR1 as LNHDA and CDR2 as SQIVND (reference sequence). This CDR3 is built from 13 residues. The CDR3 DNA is TGTGCCAGTAGTATGGAGCGGGGAGATACGCAGTATTTT. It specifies CASSMERGDTQYF.

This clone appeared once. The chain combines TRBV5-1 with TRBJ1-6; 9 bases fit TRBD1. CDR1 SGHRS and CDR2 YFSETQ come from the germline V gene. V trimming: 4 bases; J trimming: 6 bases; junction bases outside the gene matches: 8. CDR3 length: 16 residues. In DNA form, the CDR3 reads TGCGCCAGCAGCCCCACTGACAGGGGGACTAATTCACCCCTCCACTTT. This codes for CASSPTDRGTNSPLHF.

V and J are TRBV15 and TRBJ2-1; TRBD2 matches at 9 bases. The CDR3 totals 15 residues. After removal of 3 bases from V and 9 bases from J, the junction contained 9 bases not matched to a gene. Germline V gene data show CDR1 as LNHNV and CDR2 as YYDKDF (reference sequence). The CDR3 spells CATSRASSGGFEQFF. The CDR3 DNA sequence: TGTGCCACCAGCAGGGCCAGCAGCGGGGGGTTTGAGCAGTTCTTC.

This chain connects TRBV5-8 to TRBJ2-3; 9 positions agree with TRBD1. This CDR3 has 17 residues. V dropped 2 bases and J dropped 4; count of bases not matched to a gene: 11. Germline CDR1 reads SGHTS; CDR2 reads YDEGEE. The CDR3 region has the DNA TGTGCCAGCAGCTTAGTTACAGGGGGCGCCCGTGCAGATACGCAGTATTTT. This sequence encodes CASSLVTGGARADTQYF.

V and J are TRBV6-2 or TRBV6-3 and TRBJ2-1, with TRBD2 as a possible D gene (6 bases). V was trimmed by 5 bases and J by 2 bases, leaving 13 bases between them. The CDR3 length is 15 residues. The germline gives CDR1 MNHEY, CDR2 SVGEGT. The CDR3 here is CASSRLGGPYNEQFF. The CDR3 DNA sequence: TGTGCCAGCAGTAGATTGGGGGGACCCTACAATGAGCAGTTCTTC.

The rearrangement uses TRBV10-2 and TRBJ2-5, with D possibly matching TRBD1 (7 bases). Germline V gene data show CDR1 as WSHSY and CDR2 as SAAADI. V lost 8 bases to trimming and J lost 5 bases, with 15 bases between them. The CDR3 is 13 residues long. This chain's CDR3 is CASRRGATETQYF. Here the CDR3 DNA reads TGCGCCAGCCGCAGGGGGGCCACTGAGACCCAGTACTTC.

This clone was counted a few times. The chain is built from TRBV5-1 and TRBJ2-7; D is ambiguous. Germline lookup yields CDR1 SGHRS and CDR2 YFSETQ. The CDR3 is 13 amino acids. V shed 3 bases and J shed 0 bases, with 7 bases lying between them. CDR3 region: CASSYSTSYEQYF. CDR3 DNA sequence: TGCGCCAGCAGCTACAGTACCTCCTACGAGCAGTACTTC.

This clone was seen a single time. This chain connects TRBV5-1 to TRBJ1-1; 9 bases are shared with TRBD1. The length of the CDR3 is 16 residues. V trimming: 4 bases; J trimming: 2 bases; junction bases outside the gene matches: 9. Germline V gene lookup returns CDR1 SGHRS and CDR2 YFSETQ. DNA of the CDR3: TGCGCCAGCAGCCCGCGGGACAGGGTCATTAACACTGAAGCTTTCTTT. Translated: CASSPRDRVINTEAFF. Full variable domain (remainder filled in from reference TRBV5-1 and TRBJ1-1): KAGVTQTPRYLIKTRGQQVTLSCSPISGHRSVSWYQQTPGQGLQFLFEYFSETQRNKGNFPGRFSGRQFSNSRSEMNVSTLELGDSALYLCASSPRDRVINTEAFFGQGTRLTVV.

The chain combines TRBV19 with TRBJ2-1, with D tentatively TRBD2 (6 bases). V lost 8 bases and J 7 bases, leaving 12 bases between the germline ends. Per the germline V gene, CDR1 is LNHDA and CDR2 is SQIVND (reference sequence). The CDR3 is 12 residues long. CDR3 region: CASLGGVNEQFF. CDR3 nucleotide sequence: TGTGCCAGTCTAGGAGGGGTTAATGAGCAGTTCTTC.

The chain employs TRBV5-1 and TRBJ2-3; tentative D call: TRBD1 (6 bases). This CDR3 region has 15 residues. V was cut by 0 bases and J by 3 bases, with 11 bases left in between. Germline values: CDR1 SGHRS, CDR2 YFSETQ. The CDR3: CASSLEGGRTDTQYF. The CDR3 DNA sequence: TGCGCCAGCAGCTTGGAAGGGGGACGGACAGATACGCAGTATTTT.

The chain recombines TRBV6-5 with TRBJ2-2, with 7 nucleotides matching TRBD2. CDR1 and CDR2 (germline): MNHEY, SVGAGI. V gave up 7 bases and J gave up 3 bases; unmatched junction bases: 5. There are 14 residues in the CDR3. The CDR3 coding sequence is TGTGCCAGCAAGGGACTAACGGACACCGGGGAGCTGTTTTTT. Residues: CASKGLTDTGELFF.

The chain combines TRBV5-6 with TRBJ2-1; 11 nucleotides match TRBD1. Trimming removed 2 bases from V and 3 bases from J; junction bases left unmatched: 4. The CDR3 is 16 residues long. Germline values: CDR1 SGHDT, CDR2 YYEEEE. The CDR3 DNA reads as TGTGCCAGCAGCTTTTCCGGGACAGGGGGCTACAATGAGCAGTTCTTC. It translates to CASSFSGTGGYNEQFF.

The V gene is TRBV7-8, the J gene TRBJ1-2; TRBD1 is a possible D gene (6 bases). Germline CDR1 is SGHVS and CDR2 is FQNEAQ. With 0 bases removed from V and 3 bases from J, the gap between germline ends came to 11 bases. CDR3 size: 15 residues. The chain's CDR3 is CASSLAVGADYGYTF. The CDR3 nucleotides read TGTGCCAGCAGCTTAGCAGTGGGGGCGGACTATGGCTACACCTTC.

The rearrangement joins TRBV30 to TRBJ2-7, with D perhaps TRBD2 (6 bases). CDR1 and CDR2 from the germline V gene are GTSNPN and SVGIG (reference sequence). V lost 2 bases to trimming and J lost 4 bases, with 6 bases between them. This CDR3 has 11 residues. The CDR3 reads CAWSRGYEQYF. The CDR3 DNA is TGTGCCTGGAGTCGGGGGTACGAGCAGTACTTC.

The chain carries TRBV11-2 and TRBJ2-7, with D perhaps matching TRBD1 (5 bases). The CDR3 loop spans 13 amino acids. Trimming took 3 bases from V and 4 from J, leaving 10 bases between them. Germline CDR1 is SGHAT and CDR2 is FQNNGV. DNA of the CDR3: TGTGCCAGCAGCTTGGGGCCCGATTACGAGCAGTACTTC. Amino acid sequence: CASSLGPDYEQYF.

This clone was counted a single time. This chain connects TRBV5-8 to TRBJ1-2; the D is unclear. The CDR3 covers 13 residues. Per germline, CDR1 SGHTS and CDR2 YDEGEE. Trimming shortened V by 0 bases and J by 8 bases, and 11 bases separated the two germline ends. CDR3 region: CASSLVRERGYTF. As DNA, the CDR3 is TGTGCCAGCAGCTTGGTGAGGGAGAGGGGCTACACCTTC.

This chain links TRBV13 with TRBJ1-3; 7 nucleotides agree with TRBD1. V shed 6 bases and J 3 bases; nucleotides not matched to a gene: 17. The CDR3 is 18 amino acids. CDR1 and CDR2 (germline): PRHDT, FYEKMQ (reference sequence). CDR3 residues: CASRGRGTGLVYGNTIYF. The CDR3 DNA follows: TGTGCCAGCAGGGGCAGGGGGACTGGGCTCGTATATGGAAACACCATATATTTT.

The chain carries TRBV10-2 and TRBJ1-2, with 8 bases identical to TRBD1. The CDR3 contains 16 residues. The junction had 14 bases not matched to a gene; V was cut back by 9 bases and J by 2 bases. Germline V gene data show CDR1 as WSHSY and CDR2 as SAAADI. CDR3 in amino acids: CASSSRGRRENYGYTF. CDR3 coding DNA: TGCGCCAGTTCTTCCAGGGGGCGTCGAGAGAACTATGGCTACACCTTC.

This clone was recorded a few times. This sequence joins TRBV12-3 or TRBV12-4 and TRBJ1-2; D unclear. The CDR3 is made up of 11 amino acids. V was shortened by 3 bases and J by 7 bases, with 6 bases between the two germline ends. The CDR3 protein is CASSFSGGYTF. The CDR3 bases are TGTGCCAGCAGTTTTTCAGGTGGCTACACCTTC.